The 12 T cell receptor beta chains reported below all come from one sample, sequenced in a study of blood T cell repertoires in COVID-19. The method was immunoSEQ multiplex PCR; TCRdb's version includes in-frame clones alone and lacks a portion of them. The table includes about 230,000 clones, approximately 87% detected once. The sample consisted of peripheral blood. The receptors were gathered from a woman aged 70-85 years with active or convalescent COVID-19.

The chain joins TRBV18 to TRBJ2-7, with D uncertain. CDR1 and CDR2 (germline): KGHSH, LQKENI. The length of the CDR3 is 14 residues. V was cut by 3 bases and J by 2 bases, with 11 bases left in between. This CDR3 is CASSPRGRAYEQYF. As DNA, the CDR3 is TGTGCCAGCTCACCCCGAGGCAGAGCCTACGAGCAGTACTTC.

The sample holds one count of this clone. This chain links TRBV7-9 with TRBJ1-6; TRBD1 aligns across 10 bases. The CDR3 contains 14 residues. The J segment lost 7 bases and the V segment lost 5 bases, leaving 2 bases of the junction unmatched. Germline lookup yields CDR1 SEHNR and CDR2 FQNEAQ (reference sequence). Here the CDR3 DNA reads TGTGCCAGCAGCCCGGGACAGGGGAATTCACCCCTCCACTTT. This codes for CASSPGQGNSPLHF.

To note about this clone: Its ends do not fully match the called genes, so a read error is possible. The J gene is TRBJ1-1, the V gene TRBV19, with D perhaps matching TRBD1 (5 bases). From germline, CDR1 is LNHDA and CDR2 SQIVND (reference sequence). This CDR3 contains 14 residues. CDR3 sequence (DNA): TGTGCCAGTAGTATAGCGGGACTGAACACTAAAGCTTTCTTT. Protein product: CASSIAGLNTKAFF.

The chain combines TRBV10-3 with TRBJ1-5; 12 bases map to TRBD1. The CDR3 has 20 amino acids. Per germline, CDR1 ENHRY and CDR2 SYGVKD. V shed 0 bases and J 4 bases; nucleotides not matched to a gene: 13. The CDR3 nucleotides read TGTGCCATCAGTGAGTCATATCTTCCGGGACAGGGGGCGACTAATCAGCCCCAGCATTTT. It is translated as CAISESYLPGQGATNQPQHF.

The CDR3 DNA sequence: TGTGCCAGCAGCTTGGCGTGGGGGGATGAGCAGTTCTTC. Its protein product is CASSLAWGDEQFF. The chain links TRBV5-5 to TRBJ2-1, with D possibly matching TRBD2 (6 bases). Trimming shortened V by 0 bases and J by 8 bases, and 9 bases separated the two germline ends. Germline-derived CDR1 and CDR2 are SGHKS and YYEKEE (reference sequence). CDR3 size: 13 residues.

The CDR3 protein is CASSWTDSPSDQYF. In DNA form, the CDR3 reads TGTGCCAGCTCCTGGACGGACTCTCCTTCTGATCAGTACTTC. The V call is TRBV18, the J call TRBJ2-4, with D possibly matching TRBD2 (5 bases). Germline assignment: CDR1 KGHSH and CDR2 LQKENI. This CDR3 comprises 14 residues. V was clipped by 6 bases and J by 12 bases, with 21 bases between them. Using reference TRBV18 and TRBJ2-4 for the parts outside the CDR3, the full variable domain is NAGVMQNPRHLVRRRGQEARLRCSPMKGHSHVYWYRQLPEEGLKFMVYLQKENIIDESGMPKERFSAEFPKEGPSILRIQQVVRGDSAAYFCASSWTDSPSDQYFGAGTRLSVL.

J is TRBJ2-5 and V is TRBV25-1; weak D call: TRBD1 (6 bases). Germline V gene lookup returns CDR1 MGHDK and CDR2 SYGVNS. There are 13 residues in the CDR3. The V and J ends lost 3 bases and 2 bases respectively, with 7 bases between them. This chain's CDR3 is CASSETGQETQYF. In DNA form, the CDR3 reads TGTGCCAGCAGTGAGACAGGACAAGAGACCCAGTACTTC.

The chain recombines TRBV10-1 with TRBJ1-5, with D hard to call. CDR1 and CDR2 (germline): WNHNN, SYGVQD (reference sequence). There are 19 residues in the CDR3. CDR3 sequence: CAIPSRLRTQVGGNQPQHF. CDR3 bases: TGCGCTATTCCTTCTCGGCTGAGGACCCAGGTGGGAGGCAATCAGCCCCAGCATTTT.

V and J are TRBV5-1 and TRBJ2-1, with 7 bases lining up with TRBD2. Unmatched junction bases numbered 6, after V lost 5 bases and J lost 4 bases. The germline gives CDR1 SGHRS, CDR2 YFSETQ. The CDR3 is made up of 14 amino acids. The CDR3 region has the DNA TGCGCCAGCAGTGCCCAGCGGGGTTACAATGAGCAGTTCTTC. Translation gives CASSAQRGYNEQFF.

The chain combines TRBV6-5 with TRBJ1-4, with 11 bases identical to TRBD1. This CDR3 has 15 amino acids. With V trimmed by 2 bases and J by 7 bases, 3 bases remained unmatched. Germline values: CDR1 MNHEY, CDR2 SVGAGI. CDR3 coding DNA: TGTGCCAGCAGTTACAGGGGGACAGGGGGTGAAAAACTGTTTTTT. It is translated as CASSYRGTGGEKLFF.

V gene TRBV11-2 combines with J gene TRBJ1-2; D perhaps matches TRBD1 (5 bases). V was trimmed by 4 bases and J by 4 bases, leaving 16 bases between them. Germline CDR1 SGHAT, CDR2 FQNNGV. The CDR3 loop spans 15 amino acids. The CDR3 DNA is TGTGCCAGCAGCTCTCGGGGGGGGATGGGCTATGGCTACACCTTC. As protein: CASSSRGGMGYGYTF.

The chain employs TRBV7-8 and TRBJ2-6, with D uncertain. Per the germline V gene, CDR1 is SGHVS and CDR2 is FQNEAQ. This CDR3 has 19 residues. The V and J ends lost 0 bases and 0 bases respectively, with 15 bases between them. This CDR3 reads CASSLALAASFSGANVLTF. CDR3 DNA sequence: TGTGCCAGCAGCTTAGCGTTGGCAGCGTCCTTCTCTGGGGCCAACGTCCTGACTTTC.